Listed below are T cell receptor beta chains from one sample, sequenced in a study of response to subunit inactivated influenza vaccine. TCRdb reprocessed the RT-PCR reads via MiXCR and lists one record per CDR3 protein. The table lists approximately 500,000 distinct CDR3 sequences, approximately 22% of them singletons, with about 3% in the top ten. The same sample was also studied in work on T cells expressing NK-cell markers.

The starting material was CD4+ T cells sorted from PBMCs, obtained 11 to 12 days after vaccination. The origin of the receptors is a man aged 45-65 years who received an inactivated influenza vaccine. Each CDR3 is given with its conserved first and last residue. Each record gives: clone size, CDR3 length, V gene, J gene, D gene, CDR3 protein, CDR3 DNA. D genes are given only for firm matches. Not all rows give a size; the values are once, few, many and, for expanded clones, a class.

size: .
length: 15
V: TRBV9
J: TRBJ2-3
D: .
CDR3: CASSQLVEGTDTQYF
DNA: TGTGCCAGCAGCCAGTTAGTAGAGGGCACAGATACGCAGTATTTT

size: many
length: 15
V: TRBV5-1
J: TRBJ1-1
D: TRBD1
CDR3: CASSLGQGAHTEAFF
DNA: TGCGCCAGCAGCTTGGGACAGGGGGCCCACACTGAAGCTTTCTTT

size: .
length: 13
V: TRBV5-5
J: TRBJ1-4
D: .
CDR3: CASSFAANEKLFF
DNA: TGTGCCAGCAGCTTCGCGGCTAATGAAAAACTGTTTTTT

size: .
length: 12
V: TRBV7-2
J: TRBJ2-1
D: .
CDR3: CASSRTGSEQFF
DNA: TGTGCCAGCAGCAGAACAGGGAGTGAGCAGTTCTTC

size: .
length: 16
V: TRBV5-1
J: TRBJ2-7
D: TRBD2
CDR3: CASRTGTSGKYYEQYF
DNA: TGCGCCAGCAGGACCGGGACTAGCGGGAAGTACTACGAGCAGTACTTC

size: few
length: 15
V: TRBV3-1
J: TRBJ1-5
D: .
CDR3: CASSQGGSTNQPQHF
DNA: TGTGCCAGCAGCCAAGGAGGGAGTACGAATCAGCCCCAGCATTTT

size: few
length: 14
V: TRBV4-3
J: TRBJ2-5
D: .
CDR3: CASSHGPMPQTQYF
DNA: TGCGCCAGCAGCCACGGACCGATGCCCCAGACCCAGTACTTC

size: .
length: 15
V: TRBV5-1
J: TRBJ2-2
D: .
CDR3: CASSVLQGGTGELFF
DNA: TGCGCCAGCAGCGTACTACAAGGAGGCACCGGGGAGCTGTTTTTT

size: .
length: 13
V: TRBV5-1
J: TRBJ2-1
D: .
CDR3: CASSTTVVNEQFF
DNA: TGCGCCAGCAGCACGACAGTGGTCAATGAGCAGTTCTTC

size: few
length: 17
V: TRBV7-8
J: TRBJ2-5
D: .
CDR3: CASSPPPSTSGGETQYF
DNA: TGTGCCAGCAGCCCCCCTCCCTCGACCTCCGGCGGGGAGACCCAGTACTTC

size: .
length: 14
V: TRBV5-1
J: TRBJ2-1
D: TRBD2
CDR3: CASTSAGDAPSLFF
DNA: TGCGCCAGTACTAGCGCCGGGGACGCCCCGTCTTTGTTCTTC

size: few
length: 15
V: TRBV5-1
J: TRBJ2-5
D: TRBD1
CDR3: CASRRRGQSEETQYF
DNA: TGCGCCAGCAGGCGTAGGGGACAGAGCGAAGAGACCCAGTACTTC

size: .
length: 13
V: TRBV7-2
J: TRBJ2-1
D: .
CDR3: CASSSSDYNEQFF
DNA: TGTGCCAGCAGCTCTAGCGACTACAATGAGCAGTTCTTC

size: few
length: 14
V: TRBV5-1
J: TRBJ2-3
D: TRBD2
CDR3: CASSHGLVADTQYF
DNA: TGCGCCAGCAGCCATGGACTAGTGGCGGATACGCAGTATTTT

size: .
length: 14
V: TRBV10-3
J: TRBJ1-2
D: .
CDR3: CAISVGVANYGYTF
DNA: TGTGCCATCAGTGTAGGGGTAGCTAACTATGGCTACACCTTC

size: .
length: 16
V: TRBV28
J: TRBJ2-3
D: TRBD2
CDR3: CASSLWTSGGSRTQYF
DNA: TGTGCCAGCAGTTTATGGACTAGCGGGGGGTCAAGGACGCAGTATTTT

size: .
length: 14
V: TRBV6-1
J: TRBJ2-7
D: .
CDR3: CASRKTRDNYEQYF
DNA: TGTGCCAGCAGGAAGACGCGGGACAACTACGAGCAGTACTTC

size: .
length: 15
V: TRBV10-2
J: TRBJ2-3
D: .
CDR3: CASSESYSGTDTQYF
DNA: TGCGCCAGCAGTGAGTCTTACAGTGGCACAGATACGCAGTATTTT

size: .
length: 14
V: TRBV7-2
J: TRBJ1-2
D: .
CDR3: CASSLDPGHYGYTF
DNA: TGTGCCAGCAGCTTAGATCCGGGGCACTATGGCTACACCTTC

size: .
length: 15
V: TRBV3-1
J: TRBJ2-7
D: .
CDR3: CASSPGQKSSYEQYF
DNA: TGTGCCAGCAGCCCTGGACAGAAGAGCTCCTACGAGCAGTACTTC

size: .
length: 15
V: TRBV20-1
J: TRBJ2-7
D: .
CDR3: CSARTMDGYSYEQYF
DNA: TGCAGTGCTAGGACTATGGACGGATATTCCTACGAGCAGTACTTC

size: few
length: 17
V: TRBV27
J: TRBJ2-5
D: .
CDR3: CASTRVWGTGPRETQYF
DNA: TGTGCCAGCACCCGAGTTTGGGGGACTGGGCCTCGAGAGACCCAGTACTTC

size: few
length: 14
V: TRBV11-3
J: TRBJ1-1
D: .
CDR3: CASSLGSGNTEAFF
DNA: TGTGCCAGCAGCTTAGGATCCGGGAATACTGAAGCTTTCTTT

size: .
length: 15
V: TRBV5-1
J: TRBJ1-6
D: .
CDR3: CASSLASPLDSPLHF
DNA: TGCGCCAGCAGCTTGGCTTCCCCACTGGATTCACCCCTCCACTTT

size: .
length: 13
V: TRBV29-1
J: TRBJ1-2
D: .
CDR3: CSVEGLKVVGYTF
DNA: TGCAGCGTTGAAGGGTTAAAAGTAGTTGGCTACACCTTC

size: .
length: 13
V: TRBV18
J: TRBJ2-7
D: .
CDR3: CASSPGDPYEQYF
DNA: TGTGCCAGCTCACCAGGGGACCCCTACGAGCAGTACTTC

size: .
length: 14
V: TRBV12-3/TRBV12-4
J: TRBJ1-3
D: .
CDR3: CASTRGNSGNTIYF
DNA: TGTGCCAGCACCAGGGGTAACTCTGGAAACACCATATATTTT

size: few
length: 15
V: TRBV10-3
J: TRBJ1-2
D: .
CDR3: CAISDPPAAMDGYTF
DNA: TGTGCCATCAGTGACCCCCCAGCTGCTATGGATGGCTACACCTTC

size: .
length: 17
V: TRBV11-2
J: TRBJ2-7
D: TRBD2
CDR3: CASSLTSGRGTSYEQYF
DNA: TGTGCCAGCAGCTTGACTAGCGGGAGAGGTACATCCTACGAGCAGTACTTC